This TCR beta chain was found in a study of T cells in Graves' hyperthyroidism and ophthalmopathy. Background on the study: Once the initial diagnosis was made, peripheral blood was obtained before any treatment.

At least ten counts were recorded for this clonotype. Its target is not known. Duration under 3 months, a NOSPECS grade of at least 4, and a Clinical Activity Score of at least 3 characterized the ophthalmopathy patients. Amplification yielded TCR beta CDR3 regions, with RNA transcripts as the source. RT-PCR in the first round (using the HTBI primer set) targeted the TCR CDR3. TCRdb reprocessed the multiplex PCR reads via MiXCR and lists one record per CDR3 protein. The sample has about 380,000 distinct CDR3 sequences; about 18% are singletons. Study-wide results and limits: In blood, most of the thyroid clonotypes expanded above 0.001 were also present. A 13 V-J model separated ophthalmopathy from stable hyperthyroidism.

CDR1 and CDR2 (germline): SGHRS, YFSETQ. The CDR3 extends over 15 amino acids. V dropped 4 bases and J dropped 0; count of bases not matched to a gene: 6. The sample taken for sequencing was blood. The gene calls are TRBV5-1 and TRBJ1-1; the match to TRBD1 covers 7 bases. This clonotype originated in a young man with Graves' ophthalmopathy. The CDR3 sequence is CASSEETGLNTEAFF. DNA for the CDR3: TGCGCCAGCAGCGAGGAGACAGGGTTGAACACTGAAGCTTTCTTT. The entire variable domain, with the rest obtained from reference TRBV5-1 and TRBJ1-1, is as follows: KAGVTQTPRYLIKTRGQQVTLSCSPISGHRSVSWYQQTPGQGLQFLFEYFSETQRNKGNFPGRFSGRQFSNSRSEMNVSTLELGDSALYLCASSEETGLNTEAFFGQGTRLTVV.